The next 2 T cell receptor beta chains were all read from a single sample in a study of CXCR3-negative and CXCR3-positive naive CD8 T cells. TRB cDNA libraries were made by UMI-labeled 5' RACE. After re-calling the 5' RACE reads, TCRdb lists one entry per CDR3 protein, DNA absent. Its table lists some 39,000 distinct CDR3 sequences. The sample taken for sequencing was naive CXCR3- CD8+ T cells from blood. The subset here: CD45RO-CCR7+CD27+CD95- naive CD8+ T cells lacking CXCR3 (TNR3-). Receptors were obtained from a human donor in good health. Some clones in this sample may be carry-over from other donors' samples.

CDR3 protein: CASSGLRAYEQYF. The chain uses TRBV5-1 and TRBJ2-7. Germline assignment: CDR1 SGHRS and CDR2 YFSETQ. The CDR3 covers 13 residues.

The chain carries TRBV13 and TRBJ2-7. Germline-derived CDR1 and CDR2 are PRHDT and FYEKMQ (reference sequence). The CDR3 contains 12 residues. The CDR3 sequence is CASSLSGYEQYF.